This T cell receptor beta chain emerged from a study of T-cell reconstitution after alpha-beta-depleted transplantation in children. Remarks on this clonotype: Its antigen is currently unknown.

Study-level results: Counts and diversity of T cells one year after transplant came mostly from newly produced T cells. From surviving recipient T cells and thymic progenitors came the high day-60 TCRbeta diversity observed in some patients. In patients about two months after transplant, alpha-beta T cells reportedly arose from several hundred expanded graft clones.

Preparation of the TCRbeta library involved a method that used unique molecular identifiers. MiXCR, applied by TCRdb to the PCR reads, yields one record per CDR3 protein. This sample has fewer than 550,000 distinct CDR3 sequences; roughly 10% occur once, and the top ten carry 14%. The V gene's germline CDR1 is SGHTA and CDR2 FQGNSA. The CDR3 loop spans 16 amino acids. V shed 5 bases and J 9 bases; nucleotides not matched to a gene: 7. This sequence originates from a female patient aged 2-10 years who had a stem cell transplant for aplastic anemia, so the T cells may come from the graft donor. The source was PBMCs, mostly from graft donor cells, collected 180 days after TCRalphabeta/CD19-depleted stem cell transplant. The chain is built from TRBV7-2 and TRBJ2-1; 16 positions agree with TRBD2. CDR3: CASSLGLAGGGLEQFF. In nucleotides, the CDR3 is TGTGCCAGCAGCCTGGGACTAGCGGGAGGGGGACTTGAGCAGTTCTTC.